The present T cell receptor beta chain was sequenced within a study of CD8+ T cells in alopecia areata. Sequencing used cDNA as its template, made by extracting RNA and reverse transcribing it. Libraries were prepared by immunoSEQ multiplex PCR; TCRdb keeps only in-frame clonotypes and omits some of them. The repertoire holds some 110,000 clones, with more than 30% as singletons. This clone was picked up a small number of times. Sorting separated CD4+ and CD8+ T cells out of PBMCs. The receptor comes from a human donor with alopecia areata. Sequencing was carried out using CD4+ T cells sorted from blood.

The CDR3 spells CASSPRQGTYEQYF. For the CDR3, the DNA is TGTGCCAGCTCACCTCGCCAGGGGACCTACGAGCAGTACTTC. The chain employs TRBV18 and TRBJ2-7, with D tentatively TRBD1 (6 bases). This CDR3 region has 14 residues. Germline CDR1 is KGHSH and CDR2 is LQKENI. V was trimmed by 3 bases and J by 2 bases, leaving 11 bases between them.